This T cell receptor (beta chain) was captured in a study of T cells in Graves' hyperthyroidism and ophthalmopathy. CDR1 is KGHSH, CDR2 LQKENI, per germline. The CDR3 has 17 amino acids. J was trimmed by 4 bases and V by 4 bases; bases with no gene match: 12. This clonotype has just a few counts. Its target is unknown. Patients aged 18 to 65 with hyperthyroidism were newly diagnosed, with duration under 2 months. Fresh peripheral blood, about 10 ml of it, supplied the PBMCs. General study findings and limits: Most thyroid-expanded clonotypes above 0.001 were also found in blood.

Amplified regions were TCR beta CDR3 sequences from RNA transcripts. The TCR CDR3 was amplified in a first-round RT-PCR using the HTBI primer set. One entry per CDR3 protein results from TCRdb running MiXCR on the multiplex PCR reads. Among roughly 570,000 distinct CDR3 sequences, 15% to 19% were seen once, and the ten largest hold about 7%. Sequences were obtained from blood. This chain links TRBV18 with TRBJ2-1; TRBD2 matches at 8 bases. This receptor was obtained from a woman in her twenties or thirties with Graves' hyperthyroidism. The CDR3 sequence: CASSRRSVASGYNEQFF. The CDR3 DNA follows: TGTGCCAGCTCACGCCGTAGTGTGGCTAGCGGGTACAATGAGCAGTTCTTC.